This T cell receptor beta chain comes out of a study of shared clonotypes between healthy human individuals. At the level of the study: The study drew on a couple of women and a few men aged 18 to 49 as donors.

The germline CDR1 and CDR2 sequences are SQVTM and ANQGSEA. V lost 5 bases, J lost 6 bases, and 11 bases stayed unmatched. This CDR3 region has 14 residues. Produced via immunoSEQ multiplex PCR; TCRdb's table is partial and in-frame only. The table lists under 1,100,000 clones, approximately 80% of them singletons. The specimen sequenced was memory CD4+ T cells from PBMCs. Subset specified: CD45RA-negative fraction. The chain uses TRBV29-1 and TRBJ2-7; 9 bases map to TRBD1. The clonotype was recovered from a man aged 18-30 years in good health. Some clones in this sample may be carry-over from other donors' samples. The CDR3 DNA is TGCAGCGTTATGACTGGGACAGGGAAGCGCGAGCAGTACTTC. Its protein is CSVMTGTGKREQYF.